The 27 T cell receptor beta chains presented below share a single source sample, sequenced in a study of T cells in Graves' hyperthyroidism and ophthalmopathy. It was RNA transcripts that yielded the amplified TCR beta CDR3 regions. HTBI primers were employed in a first-round RT-PCR of the TCR CDR3. TCRdb re-called the multiplex PCR reads with MiXCR, one entry per CDR3 protein. In the table there are over 350,000 distinct CDR3 sequences, 15% to 20% of which are singletons. Specimen: blood. The source is a man between 18 and 35 years old with Graves' ophthalmopathy.

This clonotype occurred many times. The chain is built from TRBV7-2 and TRBJ1-5; no reliable D call. Germline-derived CDR1 and CDR2 are SGHTA and FQGNSA. CDR3 length: 12 residues. Trimming removed 5 bases from V and 13 bases from J, with 15 bases in between. Here the CDR3 DNA reads TGTGCCAGCAGCCAGTGGACTGAGGCTCAGCATTTT. Its protein product is CASSQWTEAQHF.

The sample holds a few counts of this clonotype. V and J are TRBV6-1 and TRBJ1-1; a possible D gene is TRBD1 (5 bases). The CDR3 loop spans 15 amino acids. From germline, CDR1 is MNHNS and CDR2 SASEGT. The ends were cut back, 5 bases at V and 4 bases at J, with 17 bases in the middle. The DNA of the CDR3 is TGTGCCAGCAGTCCCCGGGGACTGGGGGGCACTGAAGCTTTCTTT. It is translated as CASSPRGLGGTEAFF.

This chain joins TRBV9 and TRBJ2-1, with D tentatively TRBD1 or TRBD2 (6 bases each). V was trimmed by 6 bases and J by 2 bases, leaving 15 bases between them. The CDR3 contains 15 residues. Germline CDR1 and CDR2: SGDLS and YYNGEE. The CDR3 sequence is CASTTSGATYNEQFF. DNA for the CDR3: TGTGCCAGCACGACCTCGGGGGCCACCTACAATGAGCAGTTCTTC.

This clonotype was detected a few times. The rearrangement uses TRBV4-2 and TRBJ1-4; possible D gene TRBD1, 6 bases. Germline V gene data show CDR1 as LGHNA and CDR2 as YNFKEQ. Trimming removed 2 bases from V and 7 bases from J, with 17 bases in between. CDR3 length: 16 residues. The CDR3 DNA reads as TGTGCCAGCAGCCAACCCACAGGGACGGATGGTGAAAAACTGTTTTTT. The encoded protein is CASSQPTGTDGEKLFF.

The table lists this clonotype with a few counts. The rearrangement links TRBV27 to TRBJ2-7, with TRBD1 as a possible D gene (6 bases). Trimming took off 2 bases at V and 3 bases at J, with 14 bases between the two ends. Per germline, CDR1 MNHEY and CDR2 SMNVEV (reference sequence). The CDR3 length is 15 residues. The CDR3 region has the DNA TGTGCCAGCAGTTTAGGGGTCGGGACAAACTACGAGCAGTACTTC. It specifies CASSLGVGTNYEQYF.

The V call is TRBV20-1, the J call TRBJ2-7, with 7 positions matching TRBD2. CDR1 DFQATT and CDR2 SNEGSKA come from the germline V gene (reference sequence). The length of the CDR3 is 14 residues. Trimming took 5 bases from V and 0 from J; bases not matched to a gene: 7. CDR3 bases: TGCAGTGCTCCTATAGCGGGTCACTCCTACGAGCAGTACTTC. Its protein is CSAPIAGHSYEQYF.

The chain employs TRBV13 and TRBJ2-7; 9 bases map to TRBD1. Germline V lookup: CDR1 PRHDT, CDR2 FYEKMQ (reference sequence). The junction had 9 bases not matched to a gene; V was cut back by 4 bases and J by 5 bases. This CDR3 has 15 residues. The DNA of the CDR3 is TGTGCCAGCAGCTCCGGGACAGGGAGGTTGGACGAGCAGTACTTC. Protein: CASSSGTGRLDEQYF.

Notes on this clonotype: This may arise from a read error, as a much more abundant clone is one base away. This rearrangement joins TRBV20-1 to TRBJ2-5, with D possibly being TRBD1 (6 bases). CDR1 is DFQATT and CDR2 is SNEGSKA in the germline V gene (reference sequence). The CDR3 covers 11 residues. The CDR3 DNA reads TGCAGTGCTCACAAGGGGGAGACCCAGCACTTC. Its translation: CSAHKGETQHF.

This clonotype has only one observation. This chain uses TRBV20-1 with TRBJ2-2, with a weak D call TRBD2 (6 bases). Germline V lookup: CDR1 DFQATT, CDR2 SNEGSKA (reference sequence). CDR3 length: 16 residues. The V end lost 3 bases, the J end lost 3 bases, and 17 bases lay between the germline ends. This CDR3 reads CSASGGQHLDTGELFF. The CDR3 coding sequence is TGCAGTGCTAGCGGGGGTCAACATTTGGACACCGGGGAGCTGTTTTTT.

This clonotype was seen many times. The CDR3, as DNA: TGTGCCAGCAGTTACGAGGCAAGCTCCTACGAGCAGTACTTC. This encodes CASSYEASSYEQYF. The chain couples TRBV6-2 or TRBV6-3 to TRBJ2-7; D remains unclear. V lost 2 bases and J 0 bases, leaving 8 bases between the germline ends. Germline values: CDR1 MNHEY, CDR2 SVGEGT. The CDR3 loop spans 14 amino acids.

This clonotype was observed at least ten times. The genes are TRBV5-1 and TRBJ1-1, with no clear D. Per the germline V gene, CDR1 is SGHRS and CDR2 is YFSETQ. The V and J ends lost 0 bases and 2 bases respectively, with 8 bases between them. The length of the CDR3 is 14 residues. CDR3 DNA: TGCGCCAGCAGCTTGGCCGACCCTAACACTGAAGCTTTCTTT. Its protein product is CASSLADPNTEAFF.

This clonotype was recorded many times. The CDR3 region has the DNA TGTGCCAGCAGTTTGGAACGGGGGAATCAAGAGACCCAGTACTTC. This translates into CASSLERGNQETQYF. The chain couples TRBV6-1 to TRBJ2-5; D is perhaps TRBD2 (6 bases). V dropped 5 bases and J dropped 2 bases, with 15 bases sitting between them. This CDR3 has 15 amino acids. Germline CDR1 and CDR2: MNHNS and SASEGT.

This clonotype has ten or more counts. The chain links TRBV11-2 to TRBJ2-7; 8 nucleotides match TRBD2. The CDR3 spans 14 residues. V was clipped by 5 bases and J by 4 bases; unmatched bases: 7. From germline, CDR1 is SGHAT and CDR2 FQNNGV. CDR3 DNA sequence: TGTGCCAGCAGCCCCGGGGGGGGGCAATACGAGCAGTACTTC. This codes for CASSPGGGQYEQYF.

The gene calls are TRBV2 and TRBJ1-5; unclear D gene. CDR1 SNHLY and CDR2 FYNNEI come from the germline V gene. CDR3 length: 13 amino acids. V was clipped by 8 bases and J by 0 bases, with 8 bases between them. The CDR3 loop is CASQADSNQPQHF. As DNA, the CDR3 is TGTGCCAGCCAGGCGGATAGCAATCAGCCCCAGCATTTT.

This clonotype has a handful of counts. The junction departs from germline at one end; a sequencing error may be responsible. The chain uses TRBV20-1 and TRBJ2-3, with a tentative D call TRBD1 (6 bases). Germline lookup yields CDR1 DFQATT and CDR2 SNEGSKA (reference sequence). This CDR3 is 13 amino acids long. The CDR3, as DNA: TGCAGTGTTAGACCAGGGGATATAGATACGCAGTATTTT. Amino acid sequence: CSVRPGDIDTQYF.

The V gene is TRBV7-9, the J gene TRBJ2-7; D ambiguous. V lost 3 bases and J lost 5, with 8 bases in between. CDR1 is SEHNR, CDR2 FQNEAQ, per germline (reference sequence). CDR3 length: 12 amino acids. The CDR3 spells CASSFRVNEQYF. The CDR3 coding sequence is TGTGCCAGCAGCTTTAGGGTGAACGAGCAGTACTTC. Combining the CDR3 with reference TRBV7-9 and TRBJ2-7 gives the whole variable domain DTGVSQNPRHKITKRGQNVTFRCDPISEHNRLYWYRQTLGQGPEFLTYFQNEAQLEKSRLLSDRFSAERPKGSFSTLEIQRTEQGDSAMYLCASSFRVNEQYFGPGTRLTVT.

This clonotype rates as medium-sized. This chain uses TRBV18 with TRBJ1-1, with D unclear. The length of the CDR3 is 13 residues. V was trimmed by 3 bases and J by 4 bases, leaving 9 bases between them. Germline CDR1 reads KGHSH; CDR2 reads LQKENI. The CDR3 here is CASSPGPGTEAFF. The CDR3 bases are TGTGCCAGCTCACCGGGTCCGGGCACTGAAGCTTTCTTT.

This clonotype was seen many times. The chain has TRBV11-2 and TRBJ2-5; no definite D call. The V and J ends lost 4 bases and 5 bases respectively, with 8 bases between them. The CDR3 is made up of 12 amino acids. Looked up from germline, CDR1 is SGHAT and CDR2 is FQNNGV. The CDR3 DNA is TGTGCCAGCAGCTCCGATCAGGAGACCCAGTACTTC. This sequence encodes CASSSDQETQYF.

Concerning this clonotype: It may be a read error: a sequence one base away is much more abundant. The CDR3: CASSLVGRDHWNTEAFF. As DNA, the CDR3 is TGTGCCAGCAGCTTGGTCGGACGGGACCATTGGAACACTGAAGCTTTCTTT. The chain links TRBV5-6 to TRBJ1-1; a weak D match, TRBD1 (5 bases). The CDR3 contains 17 residues. The V gene's germline CDR1 is SGHDT and CDR2 YYEEEE. V gave up 0 bases and J gave up 1 base, with 16 bases separating them.

CDR3 loop: CASSTPQGRYEQYF. CDR3 nucleotides: TGTGCCAGCTCCACCCCACAGGGGAGATACGAGCAGTACTTC. V usage is TRBV5-6 and J usage is TRBJ2-7; TRBD1 aligns across 7 bases. This CDR3 is built from 14 residues. CDR1 and CDR2 from the germline V gene are SGHDT and YYEEEE. Germline trimming cut 7 bases from V and 4 bases from J; bases unmatched to any gene: 11.

Only a few counts were recorded for this clonotype. The chain couples TRBV20-1 to TRBJ1-1; D is unresolved. Germline assignment: CDR1 DFQATT and CDR2 SNEGSKA (reference sequence). Trimming stripped 2 bases from V and 0 bases from J, with 7 bases between. The CDR3 runs to 13 residues. The CDR3 DNA follows: TGCAGTGCTAGACCTAACATGAACACTGAAGCTTTCTTT. Its protein is CSARPNMNTEAFF.

CDR3 nucleotide sequence: TGTGCCAGTAGCCCCAGGGGGGGGGCGCTGCCTCCTTCTGAAGCTTTCTTT. Translated, it gives CASSPRGGALPPSEAFF. The chain joins TRBV19 to TRBJ1-1; 7 bases match TRBD1. V lost 6 bases to trimming and J lost 6 bases; unmatched junction nucleotides: 19. Germline V gene sequence: CDR1 LNHDA, CDR2 SQIVND (reference sequence). The CDR3 is 17 residues long.

This clonotype was recorded at least ten times. V is TRBV7-3 and J is TRBJ1-1, with a tentative D call TRBD1 (5 bases). CDR1 is SGHTA and CDR2 is FQGTGA in the germline V gene. V gave up 0 bases and J gave up 1 base, with 9 bases separating them. The length of the CDR3 is 15 residues. The CDR3 protein is CASSLTGGGNTEAFF. In DNA, the CDR3 is TGTGCCAGCAGCTTAACGGGTGGGGGGAACACTGAAGCTTTCTTT.

This clonotype was observed at least ten times. CDR3 DNA sequence: TGTGCCAGCAGCTTAGCGGGGGGGAACAATGAGCAGTTCTTC. This encodes CASSLAGGNNEQFF. V usage is TRBV7-8 and J usage is TRBJ2-1, with TRBD2 matching 7 bases. The CDR3 length is 14 residues. The V gene's germline CDR1 is SGHVS and CDR2 FQNEAQ. J was trimmed by 5 bases and V by 0 bases; bases with no gene match: 1.

This clonotype was seen repeatedly, ten times or more. This chain joins TRBV15 and TRBJ2-7; 11 bases match TRBD2. The ends lost 1 base at V and 4 bases at J; junction bases unmatched: 3. This CDR3 has 15 amino acids. The germline V gene has CDR1 LNHNV and CDR2 YYDKDF (reference sequence). The CDR3 DNA reads TGTGCCACCAGCAGAGCTAGCGGGGGGTCTTACGAGCAGTACTTC. Protein sequence: CATSRASGGSYEQYF.

This clonotype was counted only a few times. The genes are TRBV19 and TRBJ1-1, with a weak D call TRBD1 (5 bases). Germline V gene sequence: CDR1 LNHDA, CDR2 SQIVND (reference sequence). There are 15 residues in the CDR3. Trimming took 7 bases from V and 1 from J, leaving 16 bases between them. The CDR3 nucleotides read TGTGCCAGTATTTCCTCCGGGGCTGGGAACACTGAAGCTTTCTTT. Its translation is CASISSGAGNTEAFF. Combining the CDR3 with reference TRBV19 and TRBJ1-1 gives the whole variable domain DGGITQSPKYLFRKEGQNVTLSCEQNLNHDAMYWYRQDPGQGLRLIYYSQIVNDFQKGDIAEGYSVSREKKESFPLTVTSAQKNPTAFYLCASISSGAGNTEAFFGQGTRLTVV.

The chain is built from TRBV7-2 and TRBJ1-1; D gene unclear. Between the trimmed V and J ends, which lost 2 bases and 0 bases, there was a span of 10 bases. The CDR3 length is 15 residues. Germline CDR1 and CDR2: SGHTA and FQGNSA. The CDR3 coding sequence is TGTGCCAGCAGCTTACAGGTCGGAATGAACACTGAAGCTTTCTTT. This codes for CASSLQVGMNTEAFF.